This is a list of T cell receptor beta chains from one sample in a study of T-cell memory formation after mild COVID-19. TCRdb fed the 5' RACE reads into MiXCR, producing one record per CDR3 protein. Altogether approximately 300,000 distinct CDR3 sequences are present, 15% to 20% being singletons, with the ten largest covering roughly 20%. Sequencing input: PBMCs or a T cell subset sorted from them (not recorded which). These receptors all stem from a man younger than 35 who had mild COVID-19 (a few samples of this study predate the infection). Cell type and time point are not known. The CDR3 runs from the conserved cysteine through the conserved F or W. Each record gives: V gene, J gene, clone size, D gene, CDR3 length, CDR3 DNA, CDR3 protein. A D gene is named only where the DNA matches it firmly. For some rows the clone size is stated as once, few or many, or as a class when expanded; others skip it.

TRBV12-3/TRBV12-4	TRBJ1-3	few	TRBD1	16	TGTGCCAGCAGTTTGTGGGACAGGGATTCGGGAAACACCATATATTTT	CASSLWDRDSGNTIYF
TRBV12-3/TRBV12-4	TRBJ2-7	few	TRBD1	14	TGTGCCAGCAGCGACTCAGGGACAGGGGTTGAGCAGTACTTC	CASSDSGTGVEQYF
TRBV18	TRBJ2-3	few	TRBD2	15	TGTGCCAGCTCACCGCGCCTAGCGGATGTTGATACGCAGTATTTT	CASSPRLADVDTQYF
TRBV20-1	TRBJ2-1	few	TRBD1	15	TGCAGTGCGAGAAAAGGGGGCCGCCCCTACAATGAGCAGTTCTTC	CSARKGGRPYNEQFF
TRBV29-1	TRBJ2-5	few	-	14	TGCAGCGTCACCCCCCCGGGGAAGGGAGAGACCCAGTACTTC	CSVTPPGKGETQYF
TRBV12-3/TRBV12-4	TRBJ2-1	few	TRBD2	14	TGTGCCAGCAGTTTCACTAGCGCCGACAATGAGCAGTTCTTC	CASSFTSADNEQFF
TRBV6-5	TRBJ2-4	few	-	16	TGTGCCAGCAGTTACTCGCCAGGGGATGCCAAAAACATTCAGTACTTC	CASSYSPGDAKNIQYF
TRBV4-3	TRBJ2-2	few	-	13	TGCGCCAGCCAAGAGATGAACACCGGGGAGCTGTTTTTT	CASQEMNTGELFF
TRBV5-1	TRBJ2-3	-	TRBD2	14	TGCGCCAGCAGCTTTCTATCGGGGGGAGATACGCAGTATTTT	CASSFLSGGDTQYF
TRBV7-6	TRBJ2-2	-	-	15	TGTGCCAGCAGCTTAGCTCAATACGACACCGGGGAGCTGTTTTTT	CASSLAQYDTGELFF
TRBV7-8	TRBJ2-3	-	-	16	TGTGCCAGCAGCTTAGCGGGCCCGGGCAGCACAGATACGCAGTATTTT	CASSLAGPGSTDTQYF
TRBV7-3	TRBJ1-1	-	-	13	TGTGCCAGCAGCCACTTGGGGGGCACTGAAGCTTTCTTT	CASSHLGGTEAFF
TRBV12-3/TRBV12-4	TRBJ1-2	-	TRBD1	14	TGTGCCAGCAGTGGGGCTGGGACAGTTGACGGCTACACCTTC	CASSGAGTVDGYTF
TRBV5-1	TRBJ1-1	-	-	15	TGCGCCAGCAGTAGAGGGGAGGGCTTGAACACTGAAGCTTTCTTT	CASSRGEGLNTEAFF
TRBV7-8	TRBJ1-1	few	-	13	TGTGCCAGCAGCAGTTCGAGGAACACTGAAGCTTTCTTT	CASSSSRNTEAFF
TRBV5-6	TRBJ2-3	few	TRBD2	14	TGTGCCAGCAGTCCGTATTCGGGGGGGCCTACGCAGTATTTT	CASSPYSGGPTQYF
TRBV7-6	TRBJ1-5	few	TRBD1	15	TGTGCCAGCAGCCCCGGGACAGATCGGAATCAGCCCCAGCATTTT	CASSPGTDRNQPQHF
TRBV6-2/TRBV6-3	TRBJ1-1	-	TRBD1	15	TGTGCCAGCAGTTGGGACAGTCCTCTGAACACTGAAGCTTTCTTT	CASSWDSPLNTEAFF
TRBV5-1	TRBJ1-4	-	-	15	TGCGCCAGCAGCCGATCGGGGAGTGAGCAAGGAAAACTGTTTTTT	CASSRSGSEQGKLFF
TRBV19	TRBJ1-1	-	-	14	TGTGCCAGTAGTTGGGACCAGGGGAGGACTGAAGCTTTCTTT	CASSWDQGRTEAFF
TRBV30	TRBJ2-6	-	-	16	TGTGCCTGGAGTGTACCATGGTCCTCTGGGGCCAACGTCCTGACTTTC	CAWSVPWSSGANVLTF
TRBV5-1	TRBJ2-3	few	-	14	TGCGCCAGCAGCTCAGCCGACAGGTCTGATACGCAGTATTTT	CASSSADRSDTQYF
TRBV12-3/TRBV12-4	TRBJ2-7	many	TRBD2	14	TGTGCCAGCAGTCACACTAGCGGGGGGTCCGAGCAGTACTTC	CASSHTSGGSEQYF
TRBV6-1	TRBJ1-4	-	-	14	TGTGCCAGCAGTGACGGGTCTTTCAATGAAAAACTGTTTTTT	CASSDGSFNEKLFF
TRBV20-1	TRBJ1-4	-	-	17	TGCAGTGCTAGAGCCCTCGGGGGGCAAGCCTCAGGAGAAAAACTGTTTTTT	CSARALGGQASGEKLFF
TRBV7-9	TRBJ2-2	many	-	14	TGTGCCAGCAGCTTAGAGGACGTGTCCGGGGAGCTGTTTTTT	CASSLEDVSGELFF
TRBV7-9	TRBJ1-1	-	-	14	TGTGCCAGCAGCGAAGTCTCAGGGCTGGCTGAAGCTTTCTTT	CASSEVSGLAEAFF
TRBV9	TRBJ2-1	few	-	13	TGTGCCAGCAGCGTAGTTTCTCATAATGAGCAGTTCTTC	CASSVVSHNEQFF
TRBV7-2	TRBJ1-5	-	-	12	TGTGCCAGCAGCTTTTACGATCAGCCCCAGCATTTT	CASSFYDQPQHF
TRBV28	TRBJ2-1	-	-	14	TGTGCCACCTCGACCCTTTTCCCCCTCGGTGAGCAGTTCTTC	CATSTLFPLGEQFF
TRBV20-1	TRBJ1-1	few	-	12	TGCAGTGCCAGGGTTATAGACACTGAAGCTTTCTTT	CSARVIDTEAFF
TRBV21-1	TRBJ2-3	-	-	15	TGTGCCAGCAGCAGGAACAGGGGGAAGGCAGATACGCAGTATTTT	CASSRNRGKADTQYF
TRBV20-1	TRBJ2-5	few	-	14	TGCAGTGCTAGAGAGGTGGGGGGCCGGGAGACCCAGTACTTC	CSAREVGGRETQYF
TRBV7-9	TRBJ2-5	few	TRBD1	17	TGTGCCAGCAGCTCCATTTGGGGGGAGACAGGGGTGAAGACCCAGTACTTC	CASSSIWGETGVKTQYF
TRBV5-1	TRBJ2-1	many	TRBD2	14	TGCGCCAGCAGCTTGCAGGAGGGGAGGGATGAGCAGTTCTTC	CASSLQEGRDEQFF
TRBV12-3/TRBV12-4	TRBJ2-2	-	-	15	TGTGCCAGCGAGGGATTAGGTCCCCACACCGGGGAGCTGTTTTTT	CASEGLGPHTGELFF
TRBV20-1	TRBJ1-5	few	-	17	TGCAGTGCTATAGGACTTTACGCTGGTAATAGCAATCAGCCCCAGCATTTT	CSAIGLYAGNSNQPQHF
TRBV6-5	TRBJ2-5	-	-	13	TGTGCCAGCAGACAGGGATCCTTTGAGACCCAGTACTTC	CASRQGSFETQYF
TRBV7-2	TRBJ2-5	many	TRBD2	16	TGTGCCAGCAGCGTAGTGCGGGGGGTCCTCCAAGAGACCCAGTACTTC	CASSVVRGVLQETQYF
TRBV7-7	TRBJ2-3	many	-	14	TGTGCTAGCAGCCCAGGGTTTCTCACAGATACGCAGTATTTT	CASSPGFLTDTQYF
TRBV6-2/TRBV6-3	TRBJ2-7	-	TRBD1	13	TGTGCCAGCAGGACAGGGGGGGGGAACGAGCAGTACTTC	CASRTGGGNEQYF
TRBV5-6	TRBJ1-6	once	-	13	TGTGCCAGCAGCTTGCAGCAGAATTCACCCCTCCACTTT	CASSLQQNSPLHF
TRBV2	TRBJ1-2	few	TRBD1	16	TGTGCCAGCAGTGAAGGTCCGGGACAGGATAACTATGGCTACACCTTC	CASSEGPGQDNYGYTF
TRBV2	TRBJ2-1	-	TRBD2	15	TGTGCCAGCAGTGAAGCGGGACTAGCCGTAGCGGAGCAGTTCTTC	CASSEAGLAVAEQFF
TRBV7-2	TRBJ1-3	once	-	14	TGTGCCAGCAGCTTCCCAGGGTCTGGAAACACCATATATTTT	CASSFPGSGNTIYF
TRBV5-4	TRBJ2-5	-	-	14	TGTGCCAGCAGCTCCGCCTCTGCACAAGAGACCCAGTACTTC	CASSSASAQETQYF
TRBV6-5	TRBJ1-1	many	-	15	TGTGCCAGCAGTTTAGGACGGAGGATGAACACTGAAGCTTTCTTT	CASSLGRRMNTEAFF
TRBV5-1	TRBJ2-5	few	TRBD1	14	TGCGCCAGCAGCACCGGACAGGGTTGGGAGACCCAGTACTTC	CASSTGQGWETQYF
TRBV4-3	TRBJ2-3	-	-	13	TGCGCCAGCAGCCAACTAATACGGGATACGCAGTATTTT	CASSQLIRDTQYF
TRBV5-1	TRBJ1-2	-	-	15	TGCGCCAGCAGCTTGAATTCAGGTTCTAACCATGGCTACACCTTC	CASSLNSGSNHGYTF